The next 27 T cell receptor beta chains were all read from a single sample in a study of high-grade serous ovarian cancer treatment subgroups. The assay was immunoSEQ multiplex PCR, and TCRdb's table has in-frame clones only and misses some. The table has 2,600 or so clones, 70% to 85% seen once. The tumor samples were collected prior to definitive surgery or chemotherapy. The source material was tumor tissue. The source of these receptors is a human donor with high-grade serous ovarian cancer.

This chain links TRBV10-3 with TRBJ2-3; the D gene is possibly TRBD1 (6 bases). Germline values: CDR1 ENHRY, CDR2 SYGVKD. V was clipped by 6 bases and J by 1 base, with 8 bases between them. The CDR3 is made up of 13 amino acids. CDR3: CAISRTGTDTQYF. The CDR3 DNA reads TGTGCCATCAGCAGGACAGGCACAGATACGCAGTATTTT.

In DNA, the CDR3 is TGTGCCAGCAGCTTGTCTCAGGTTCCCAACACTGAAGCTTTCTTT. As protein: CASSLSQVPNTEAFF. The rearrangement joins TRBV5-5 to TRBJ1-1, with no clear D. This CDR3 is built from 15 residues. Germline CDR1 is SGHKS and CDR2 is YYEKEE (reference sequence). V was clipped by 1 base and J by 2 bases, with 12 bases between them.

J is TRBJ1-1 and V is TRBV5-4; no firm D call. Germline lookup yields CDR1 SGHNT and CDR2 YYREEE (reference sequence). The CDR3 totals 12 residues. V was pared by 0 bases and J by 7 bases, with 7 bases between. The CDR3 DNA reads TGTGCCAGCAGCTTGGATACGGGTGAAGCTTTCTTT. Its protein product is CASSLDTGEAFF.

Here the CDR3 reads CASSDRGQSEKLFF. The CDR3 DNA reads as TGTGCCAGCAGTGACAGGGGGCAAAGCGAAAAACTGTTTTTT. This sequence joins TRBV6-6 and TRBJ1-4; the match to TRBD1 covers 10 bases. Germline lookup yields CDR1 MNHNY and CDR2 SVGAGI (reference sequence). V trimming: 5 bases; J trimming: 8 bases; junction bases outside the gene matches: 5. There are 14 residues in the CDR3.

In DNA, the CDR3 is TGTGCCAGCAGCTTTTGGAAGGACCCCGAAAAACTGTTTTTT. This gives the protein CASSFWKDPEKLFF. The V gene is TRBV7-9, the J gene TRBJ1-4, with D uncertain. Germline values: CDR1 SEHNR, CDR2 FQNEAQ (reference sequence). The length of the CDR3 is 14 residues. Trimming removed 3 bases at V and 8 bases at J, with 13 bases between.

V and J are TRBV5-6 and TRBJ1-1; possible D gene TRBD1, 6 bases. V lost 5 bases to trimming and J lost 4 bases, with 18 bases between them. The CDR3 is made up of 15 amino acids. CDR1 is SGHDT and CDR2 is YYEEEE in the germline V gene. CDR3 sequence reads: CASSFTLQGVTEAFF. For the CDR3, the DNA is TGTGCCAGCAGTTTCACACTACAGGGAGTCACTGAAGCTTTCTTT.

The chain joins TRBV9 to TRBJ2-3; 10 bases map to TRBD1. The CDR3 runs to 16 residues. The junction had 8 bases not matched to a gene; V was cut back by 4 bases and J by 3 bases. Germline CDR1 is SGDLS and CDR2 is YYNGEE. CDR3: CASSLGTGEVTDTQYF. CDR3 nucleotides: TGTGCCAGCAGCCTCGGGACAGGGGAGGTGACAGATACGCAGTATTTT.

As to this clone: Compared with germline, one end of the junction differs, possibly owing to a read error. The rearrangement uses TRBV4-3 and TRBJ2-7; the D is unclear. Germline-derived CDR1 and CDR2 are LGHNA and YSLEER. The CDR3 loop spans 16 amino acids. CDR3 region: CASSQDLQPNPYAQYF. The CDR3 DNA is TGCGCCAGCAGCCAAGATCTCCAGCCAAACCCTTACGCGCAGTACTTC.

The chain is built from TRBV4-3 and TRBJ2-1; 7 nucleotides line up with TRBD2. There are 16 residues in the CDR3. J lost 1 base, V lost 0 bases, and 3 bases had no gene match. Per the germline V gene, CDR1 is LGHNA and CDR2 is YSLEER. The DNA for the CDR3 is TGCGCCAGCAGCCAAGATACAGCGGGATCCTACAATGAGCAGTTCTTC. Encoded protein: CASSQDTAGSYNEQFF.

This clone was detected a few times. The gene calls are TRBV6-6 and TRBJ2-5; 8 bases are shared with TRBD2. The trim removed 7 bases at V and 5 bases at J, leaving 12 bases unmatched. Germline CDR1 and CDR2: MNHNY and SVGAGI (reference sequence). This CDR3 is 15 amino acids long. This CDR3 reads CASTTGGIGSETQYF. The CDR3 nucleotides are TGTGCCAGCACTACGGGGGGGATCGGGTCGGAGACCCAGTACTTC.

This clone turned up a few times. The chain combines TRBV7-2 with TRBJ1-6; no definite D call. CDR1 and CDR2 (germline): SGHTA, FQGNSA. The CDR3 covers 15 residues. The V end was cut by 1 base, the J end by 5 bases, with 9 bases between. The CDR3 sequence is CASSLDQRDNSPLHF. Here the CDR3 DNA reads TGTGCCAGCAGCTTAGACCAGAGAGATAATTCACCCCTCCACTTT.

The chain has TRBV10-3 and TRBJ2-3; no reliable D call. Looked up from germline, CDR1 is ENHRY and CDR2 is SYGVKD. The CDR3 contains 15 residues. V was cut by 11 bases and J by 6 bases, with 24 bases left in between. In DNA, the CDR3 is TGTGCCGTCCAGTCCACCCCAAGTGCGATGGATACGCAGTATTTT. The encoded protein is CAVQSTPSAMDTQYF.

The chain carries TRBV11-3 and TRBJ1-1; D call uncertain. The CDR3 contains 16 residues. The V end lost 5 bases, the J end lost 1 base, and 17 bases lay between the germline ends. Germline V gene sequence: CDR1 SGHNT, CDR2 YENEEA. CDR3 protein: CASSPRADTWNTEAFF. Here the CDR3 DNA reads TGTGCCAGCAGCCCAAGAGCGGATACATGGAACACTGAAGCTTTCTTT.

J is TRBJ1-4 and V is TRBV5-5, with D hard to call. V dropped 0 bases and J dropped 7 bases, with 10 bases sitting between them. The CDR3 loop spans 14 amino acids. Germline V gene lookup returns CDR1 SGHKS and CDR2 YYEKEE (reference sequence). In nucleotides, the CDR3 is TGTGCCAGCAGCTTGGCTCCAGGTGGTGAAAAACTGTTTTTT. Its translation: CASSLAPGGEKLFF.

This clone qualifies as large. This chain links TRBV21-1 with TRBJ1-1; no check of the table's D call, TRBD1, against the DNA was made. TRBV21-1 is assigned pseudogene status. This CDR3 region has 13 residues. The CDR3 DNA reads as TGTGCCAGACTACAGGGGACCAACACTGAAGCTTTCTTT. Protein sequence: CARLQGTNTEAFF.

This clone appeared once. The chain uses TRBV20-1 and TRBJ2-7; maybe TRBD1 (5 bases). V lost 6 bases, J lost 4 bases, and 10 bases lay in between. In germline, CDR1 is DFQATT, CDR2 SNEGSKA (reference sequence). The CDR3 has 11 residues. CDR3 DNA: TGCAGTGCGCTGCAGGGTTACGAGCAGTACTTC. This translates into CSALQGYEQYF.

The J gene is TRBJ1-2, the V gene TRBV19; the D is unclear. In germline, CDR1 is LNHDA, CDR2 SQIVND (reference sequence). Trimming cost V 3 bases and J 1 base, with 9 bases left between them. The CDR3 extends over 14 amino acids. CDR3 region: CASSINGDNYGYTF. CDR3 nucleotides: TGTGCCAGTAGTATCAACGGGGATAACTATGGCTACACCTTC. The full variable domain, with the rest looked up from reference TRBV19 and TRBJ1-2, is DGGITQSPKYLFRKEGQNVTLSCEQNLNHDAMYWYRQDPGQGLRLIYYSQIVNDFQKGDIAEGYSVSREKKESFPLTVTSAQKNPTAFYLCASSINGDNYGYTFGSGTRLTVV.

This chain connects TRBV27 to TRBJ1-5; 8 bases map to TRBD1. The V gene's germline CDR1 is MNHEY and CDR2 SMNVEV (reference sequence). CDR3 length equals 14 residues. Losses at the gene ends were 4 bases for V and 5 bases for J; bases not matched to a gene: 4. The CDR3 DNA follows: TGTGCCAGCAGTTCGGGACAGGTCCATCAGCCCCAGCATTTT. Protein: CASSSGQVHQPQHF.

This chain uses TRBV7-9 with TRBJ2-1; 10 bases fit TRBD2. Germline CDR1 is SEHNR and CDR2 is FQNEAQ (reference sequence). Trimming cost V 3 bases and J 9 bases; bases outside gene matches: 8. This CDR3 is 15 amino acids long. CDR3 coding DNA: TGTGCCAGCAGCTTTTCAGCGGGGGGGCCTGGTGAGCAGTTCTTC. This encodes CASSFSAGGPGEQFF.

The chain combines TRBV11-3 with TRBJ2-5; D may be TRBD1 (6 bases). Trimming cost V 5 bases and J 3 bases, with 16 bases left between them. The CDR3 has 15 residues. Germline loops: CDR1 SGHNT, CDR2 YENEEA. The CDR3 coding sequence is TGTGCCAGCAGCAGGGGACAAGGGAAAGAAGAGACCCAGTACTTC. Translated: CASSRGQGKEETQYF.

The chain has TRBV6-5 and TRBJ2-7; D is perhaps TRBD2 (7 bases). Between the trimmed V and J ends, which lost 4 bases and 6 bases, there was a span of 22 bases. CDR3 length: 16 residues. CDR1 and CDR2 from the germline V gene are MNHEY and SVGAGI. Written as DNA, the CDR3 is TGTGCCAGCAGTTTTGGGGGGGGCGTTTCTCCTGGCGAGCAGTACTTC. Translation gives CASSFGGGVSPGEQYF.

The chain is built from TRBV19 and TRBJ1-3, with 9 nucleotides matching TRBD1. The CDR3 sequence is 15 residues long. The J segment lost 0 bases and the V segment lost 9 bases, leaving 6 bases of the junction unmatched. Germline assignment: CDR1 LNHDA and CDR2 SQIVND (reference sequence). This chain's CDR3 is CASGTGPISGNTIYF. The DNA of the CDR3 is TGTGCCAGCGGGACAGGGCCCATCTCTGGAAACACCATATATTTT.

V gene TRBV9 combines with J gene TRBJ1-1, with D tentatively TRBD1 (5 bases). The germline gives CDR1 SGDLS, CDR2 YYNGEE. The V gene lost 4 bases and the J gene lost 2 bases, with 15 bases spanning the gap. The CDR3 runs to 15 residues. The CDR3 region has the DNA TGTGCCAGCAGCCGGAGTCCAGGGCTCAACACTGAAGCTTTCTTT. Translated, it gives CASSRSPGLNTEAFF.

This chain connects TRBV19 to TRBJ1-1, with D possibly matching TRBD1 (6 bases). CDR1 LNHDA and CDR2 SQIVND come from the germline V gene (reference sequence). This CDR3 contains 17 residues. V was cut by 0 bases and J by 6 bases, with 20 bases left in between. The DNA of the CDR3 is TGTGCCAGTAGTATAGATCGGAAAAAATTGGGGGCGGCTGAAGCTTTCTTT. Its translation: CASSIDRKKLGAAEAFF.

This clone was observed a handful of times. The J gene is TRBJ2-7, the V gene TRBV9; D is ambiguous. V was clipped by 2 bases and J by 7 bases, with 10 bases between them. Germline V gives CDR1 SGDLS, CDR2 YYNGEE. The CDR3 has 12 amino acids. CDR3 sequence (DNA): TGTGCCAGCAGCGTTGACGGGCTTGAGCAGTACTTC. This encodes CASSVDGLEQYF.

This chain uses TRBV7-8 with TRBJ1-5, with 7 bases matching TRBD1. CDR3 length equals 15 residues. Germline V gene data show CDR1 as SGHVS and CDR2 as FQNEAQ. Germline trimming cut 6 bases from V and 7 bases from J; bases unmatched to any gene: 12. CDR3 bases: TGTGCCAGCAGTTCTCGGACAGGCGGTGACCAGCCCCAGCATTTT. This translates into CASSSRTGGDQPQHF.

DNA of the CDR3: TGTGCCAGCCGACCCCGGGGGTCGGTTGAAGCTTTCTTT. It codes for CASRPRGSVEAFF. The chain combines TRBV27 with TRBJ1-1, with D perhaps TRBD1 (5 bases). Deletions cut 8 bases from V and 7 bases from J, with 17 bases between. The CDR3 is made up of 13 amino acids. The germline V gene encodes CDR1 MNHEY and CDR2 SMNVEV (reference sequence).